Below are 15 T cell receptor beta chains sequenced from a single sample in a study of blood T cell repertoires in COVID-19 (dated by TCRdb to between 2020 and 2021). Libraries came from the immunoSEQ multiplex PCR assay. Here the immuneACCESS table is served through TCRdb, limited to in-frame sequences with V and J called. Missing clones are a known gap in these copies; in checked studies unresolved V genes cover under half, and the rest lacks a known reason. In this sample the table shows 35,000 to 55,000 clones, about 90% of which occur a single time. Of the sample, approximately 5.1% is held by the ten largest clones. What was sequenced was peripheral blood. The receptors come from a human donor in a cohort sampled during active COVID-19.

The rearrangement links TRBV9 to TRBJ1-4; 9 bases match TRBD1. Trimming took 2 bases from V and 8 from J; bases not matched to a gene: 10. Germline CDR1 reads SGDLS; CDR2 reads YYNGEE. CDR3 length: 16 amino acids. The CDR3 region has the DNA TGTGCCAGCAGCGTCGGGACAGGGACAGGTGCGGAAAAACTGTTTTTT. This encodes CASSVGTGTGAEKLFF.

The V and J genes are TRBV11-3 and TRBJ2-4; 10 bases match TRBD1. The J segment lost 2 bases and the V segment lost 3 bases, leaving 4 bases of the junction unmatched. This CDR3 has 16 amino acids. The V gene's germline CDR1 is SGHNT and CDR2 YENEEA. The CDR3 sequence: CASSLKGQGSKNIQYF. In DNA form, the CDR3 reads TGTGCCAGCAGCTTGAAGGGACAGGGGTCCAAAAACATTCAGTACTTC.

This clone was detected only a few times. The chain carries TRBV3-1 (or the pseudogene TRBV3-2) and TRBJ2-1; D is possibly TRBD1 (5 bases). Germline-derived CDR1 and CDR2 are LGHDT and YNNKEL (reference sequence). V lost 4 bases and J lost 5, with 21 bases in between. The CDR3 is made up of 17 amino acids. The CDR3 DNA sequence: TGTGCCAGCAGCCTAGTGGGGCCGCCCCTCTACCACAATGAGCAGTTCTTC. The encoded protein is CASSLVGPPLYHNEQFF.

V and J are TRBV27 and TRBJ2-2, with 10 nucleotides matching TRBD2. Germline lookup yields CDR1 MNHEY and CDR2 SMNVEV (reference sequence). V dropped 8 bases and J dropped 8; count of bases not matched to a gene: 8. The CDR3 loop spans 14 amino acids. CDR3 nucleotides: TGTGCCAGCGGGGGGACTAGCGTTTTTGGGGAGCTGTTTTTT. It is translated as CASGGTSVFGELFF.

The CDR3 DNA sequence: TGTGCCAGCAGCTTAGAACAGGGTCTGACCGGAAACACCATATATTTT. This codes for CASSLEQGLTGNTIYF. This chain connects TRBV7-2 to TRBJ1-3; the D gene is possibly TRBD1 (6 bases). The CDR3 extends over 16 amino acids. CDR1 SGHTA and CDR2 FQGNSA come from the germline V gene. Between the trimmed V and J ends, which lost 1 base and 4 bases, there was a span of 14 bases.

The chain joins TRBV9 to TRBJ2-3; the match to TRBD2 covers 12 bases. V gave up 2 bases and J gave up 3 bases; unmatched junction bases: 4. Germline CDR1 SGDLS, CDR2 YYNGEE. This CDR3 is built from 16 residues. CDR3 region: CASSVLAGGTTDTQYF. Written as DNA, the CDR3 is TGTGCCAGCAGCGTCCTAGCGGGAGGGACAACAGATACGCAGTATTTT. Drawing the rest from reference TRBV9 and TRBJ2-3, the complete variable domain is DSGVTQTPKHLITATGQRVTLRCSPRSGDLSVYWYQQSLDQGLQFLIQYYNGEERAKGNILERFSAQQFPDLHSELNLSSLELGDSALYFCASSVLAGGTTDTQYFGPGTRLTVL.

The chain recombines TRBV7-3 with TRBJ2-1; 9 bases agree with TRBD2. CDR1 SGHTA and CDR2 FQGTGA come from the germline V gene. After removal of 5 bases from V and 4 bases from J, the junction contained 9 bases not matched to a gene. This CDR3 is 16 amino acids long. This CDR3 is CASSPTWLAGYNEQFF. CDR3 nucleotide sequence: TGTGCCAGCAGCCCGACGTGGCTAGCGGGGTACAATGAGCAGTTCTTC.

V usage is TRBV28 and J usage is TRBJ1-5; the D is unclear. This CDR3 spans 14 amino acids. V was shortened by 5 bases and J by 6 bases, with 14 bases between the two germline ends. From germline, CDR1 is MDHEN and CDR2 SYDVKM. This chain's CDR3 is CASSPPARGQPQHF. CDR3 in DNA: TGTGCCAGCAGTCCACCGGCGCGGGGTCAGCCCCAGCATTTT.

This clone was recorded a few times. V and J are TRBV5-4 and TRBJ2-5; TRBD2 is a possible D gene (6 bases). The CDR3 spans 13 residues. Germline V CDR1 and CDR2: SGHNT, YYREEE (reference sequence). Trimming left V 4 bases short and J 4 bases short, with 11 bases between. CDR3 loop: CASSGGRLETQYF. DNA for the CDR3: TGTGCCAGCAGCGGGGGGAGGTTAGAGACCCAGTACTTC.

V usage is TRBV2 and J usage is TRBJ2-5, with 8 bases matching TRBD2. The ends lost 6 bases at V and 1 base at J; junction bases unmatched: 1. CDR1 and CDR2 from the germline V gene are SNHLY and FYNNEI. The CDR3 totals 13 residues. This CDR3 reads CASRRGAQETQYF. The CDR3 DNA is TGTGCCAGCAGGCGGGGGGCCCAAGAGACCCAGTACTTC.

This chain links TRBV30 with TRBJ2-2; TRBD2 matches at 14 bases. Per germline, CDR1 GTSNPN and CDR2 SVGIG (reference sequence). The V gene end was trimmed by 4 bases and the J gene end by 5 bases; junction bases not matched to a gene: 12. The CDR3 runs 18 residues. The CDR3 is CAWKRSGLAGVFTGELFF. CDR3 sequence (DNA): TGTGCCTGGAAACGTTCGGGACTAGCGGGAGTGTTTACCGGGGAGCTGTTTTTT.

The chain recombines TRBV6-2 or TRBV6-3 with TRBJ2-1, with 7 nucleotides matching TRBD2. CDR1 and CDR2 from the germline V gene are MNHEY and SVGEGT. This CDR3 has 15 amino acids. V gave up 0 bases and J gave up 5 bases; unmatched junction bases: 4. The chain's CDR3 is CASSYSGGNHNEQFF. CDR3 coding DNA: TGTGCCAGCAGTTACTCGGGAGGGAACCACAATGAGCAGTTCTTC.

This rearrangement joins TRBV5-6 to TRBJ2-7; possible D gene TRBD2, 5 bases. Germline V gene lookup returns CDR1 SGHDT and CDR2 YYEEEE. V was shortened by 0 bases and J by 7 bases, with 14 bases between the two germline ends. The CDR3 consists of 14 residues. CDR3 sequence reads: CASSLGPPRGEQYF. CDR3 nucleotides: TGTGCCAGCAGCTTGGGACCTCCTAGAGGGGAGCAGTACTTC.

This chain joins TRBV10-1 and TRBJ2-7; 13 bases are a match to TRBD2. This CDR3 has 15 residues. CDR1 and CDR2 from the germline V gene are WNHNN and SYGVQD (reference sequence). Trimming took 11 bases from V and 7 from J; bases not matched to a gene: 14. Here the CDR3 reads CAPGQGTSGDLEQYF. The CDR3 coding sequence is TGCGCCCCGGGACAGGGGACTAGCGGGGACCTGGAGCAGTACTTC.

The rearrangement links TRBV3-1 (or the pseudogene TRBV3-2) to TRBJ1-1, with D hard to call. Germline values: CDR1 LGHDT, CDR2 YNNKEL (reference sequence). With 3 bases removed from V and 1 base from J, the gap between germline ends came to 9 bases. CDR3 length: 14 residues. The CDR3 DNA is TGTGCCAGCAGCCAGGACTTATCGAACACTGAAGCTTTCTTT. It translates to CASSQDLSNTEAFF.